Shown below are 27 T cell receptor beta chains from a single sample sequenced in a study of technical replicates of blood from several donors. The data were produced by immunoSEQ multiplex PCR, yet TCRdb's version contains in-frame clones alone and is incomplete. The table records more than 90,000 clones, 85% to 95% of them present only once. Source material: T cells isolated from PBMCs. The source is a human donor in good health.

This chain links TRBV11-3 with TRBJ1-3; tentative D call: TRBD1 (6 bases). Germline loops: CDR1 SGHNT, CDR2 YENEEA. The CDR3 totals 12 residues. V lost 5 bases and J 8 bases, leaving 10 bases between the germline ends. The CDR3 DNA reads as TGTGCCAGCAGCGCAACAGGGTACACCATATATTTT. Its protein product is CASSATGYTIYF. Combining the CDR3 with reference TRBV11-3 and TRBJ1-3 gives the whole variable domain EAGVVQSPRYKIIEKKQPVAFWCNPISGHNTLYWYLQNLGQGPELLIRYENEEAVDDSQLPKDRFSAERLKGVDSTLKIQPAELGDSAVYLCASSATGYTIYFGEGSWLTVV.

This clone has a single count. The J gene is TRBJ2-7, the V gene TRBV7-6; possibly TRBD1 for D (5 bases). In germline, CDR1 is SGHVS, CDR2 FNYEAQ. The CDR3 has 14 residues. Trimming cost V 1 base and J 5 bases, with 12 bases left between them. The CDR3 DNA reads TGTGCCAGCAGCTTAGGGGCAGGGTTCAACGAGCAGTACTTC. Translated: CASSLGAGFNEQYF.

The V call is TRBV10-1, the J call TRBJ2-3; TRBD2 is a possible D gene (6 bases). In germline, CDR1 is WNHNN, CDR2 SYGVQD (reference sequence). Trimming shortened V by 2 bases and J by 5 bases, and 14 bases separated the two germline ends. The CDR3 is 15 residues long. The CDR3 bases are TGCGCCAGCAGTGAGCAGACGGAGGGGAGAGATACGCAGTATTTT. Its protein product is CASSEQTEGRDTQYF.

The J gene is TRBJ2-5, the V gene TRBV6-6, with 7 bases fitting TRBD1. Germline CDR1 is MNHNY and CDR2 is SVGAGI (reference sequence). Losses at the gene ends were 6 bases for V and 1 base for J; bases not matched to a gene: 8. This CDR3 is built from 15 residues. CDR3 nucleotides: TGTGCCAGCAGCCCTGGGACAGTCGTCCAAGAGACCCAGTACTTC. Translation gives CASSPGTVVQETQYF.

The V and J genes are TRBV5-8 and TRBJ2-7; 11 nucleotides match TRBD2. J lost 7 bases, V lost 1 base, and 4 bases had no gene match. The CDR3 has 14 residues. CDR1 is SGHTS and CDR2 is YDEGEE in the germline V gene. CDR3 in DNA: TGTGCCAGCAGCTTGATCCTAGCGGGAGGAGAGCAGTACTTC. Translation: CASSLILAGGEQYF.

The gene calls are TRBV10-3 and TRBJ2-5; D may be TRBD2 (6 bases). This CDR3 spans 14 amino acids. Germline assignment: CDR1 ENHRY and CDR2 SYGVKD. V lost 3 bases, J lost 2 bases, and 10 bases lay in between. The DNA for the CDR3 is TGTGCCATCAGTGATGGACGGGGGCAAGAGACCCAGTACTTC. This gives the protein CAISDGRGQETQYF.

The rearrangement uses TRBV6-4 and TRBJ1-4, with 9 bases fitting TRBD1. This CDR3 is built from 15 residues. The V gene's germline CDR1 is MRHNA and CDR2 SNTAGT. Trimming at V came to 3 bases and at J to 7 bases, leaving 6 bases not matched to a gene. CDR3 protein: CASSEKTGGREKLFF. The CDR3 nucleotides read TGTGCCAGCAGTGAGAAGACAGGGGGTCGTGAAAAACTGTTTTTT.

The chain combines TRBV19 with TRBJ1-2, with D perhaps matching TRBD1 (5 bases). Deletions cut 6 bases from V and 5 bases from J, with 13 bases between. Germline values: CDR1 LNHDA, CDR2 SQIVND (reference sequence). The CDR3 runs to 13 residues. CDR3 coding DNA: TGTGCCAGTAGGACCGACAGTTGGTATGGCTACACCTTC. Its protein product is CASRTDSWYGYTF.

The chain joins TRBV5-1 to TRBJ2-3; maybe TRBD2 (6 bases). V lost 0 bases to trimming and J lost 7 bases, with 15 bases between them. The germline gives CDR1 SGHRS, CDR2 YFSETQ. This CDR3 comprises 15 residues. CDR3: CASSLGLGGVNTQYF. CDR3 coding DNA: TGCGCCAGCAGCTTGGGACTAGGTGGGGTAAATACGCAGTATTTT.

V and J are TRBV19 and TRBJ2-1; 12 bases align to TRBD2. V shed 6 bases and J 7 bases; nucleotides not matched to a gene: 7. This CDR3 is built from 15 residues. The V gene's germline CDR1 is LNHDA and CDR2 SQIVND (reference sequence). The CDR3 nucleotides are TGTGCCAGTAGGAGACTAGCGGGAGAAAAGAATGAGCAGTTCTTC. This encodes CASRRLAGEKNEQFF.

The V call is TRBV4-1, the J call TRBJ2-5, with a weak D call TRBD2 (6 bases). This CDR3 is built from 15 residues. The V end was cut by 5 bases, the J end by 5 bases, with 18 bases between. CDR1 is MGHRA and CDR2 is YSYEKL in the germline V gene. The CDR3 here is CASSSSRGIRETQYF. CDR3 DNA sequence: TGCGCCAGCAGCTCATCGCGCGGGATCCGGGAGACCCAGTACTTC.

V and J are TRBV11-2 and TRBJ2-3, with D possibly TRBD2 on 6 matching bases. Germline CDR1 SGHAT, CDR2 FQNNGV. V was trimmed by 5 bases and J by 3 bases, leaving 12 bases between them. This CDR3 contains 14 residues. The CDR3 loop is CASSVLGGTDTQYF. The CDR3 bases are TGTGCCAGCAGCGTGTTGGGGGGAACAGATACGCAGTATTTT.

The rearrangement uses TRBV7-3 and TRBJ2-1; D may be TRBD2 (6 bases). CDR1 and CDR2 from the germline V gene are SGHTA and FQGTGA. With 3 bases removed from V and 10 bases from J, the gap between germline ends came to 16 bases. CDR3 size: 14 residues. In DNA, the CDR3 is TGTGCCAGCAGCTTCTCGGAGGGTGAGCGGGAGCAGTTCTTC. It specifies CASSFSEGEREQFF.

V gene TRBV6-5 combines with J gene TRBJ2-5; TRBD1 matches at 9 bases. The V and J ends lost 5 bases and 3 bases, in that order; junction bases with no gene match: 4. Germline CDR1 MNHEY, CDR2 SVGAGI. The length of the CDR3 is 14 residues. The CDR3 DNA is TGTGCCAGCAGTGCTTGGACAGGGGAAGAGACCCAGTACTTC. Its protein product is CASSAWTGEETQYF.

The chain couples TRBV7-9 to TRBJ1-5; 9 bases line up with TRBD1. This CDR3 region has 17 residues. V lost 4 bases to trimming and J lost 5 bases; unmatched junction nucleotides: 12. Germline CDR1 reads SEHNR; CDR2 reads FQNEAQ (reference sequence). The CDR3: CASSSHPTGGAYQPQHF. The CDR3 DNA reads TGTGCCAGCAGCTCGCACCCTACAGGGGGCGCCTATCAGCCCCAGCATTTT.

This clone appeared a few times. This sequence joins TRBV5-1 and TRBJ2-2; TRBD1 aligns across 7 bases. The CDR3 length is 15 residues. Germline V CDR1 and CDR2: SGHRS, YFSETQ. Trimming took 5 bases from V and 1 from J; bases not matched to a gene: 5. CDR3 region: CASRPGTENTGELFF. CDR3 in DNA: TGCGCCAGCAGACCCGGGACAGAGAACACCGGGGAGCTGTTTTTT.

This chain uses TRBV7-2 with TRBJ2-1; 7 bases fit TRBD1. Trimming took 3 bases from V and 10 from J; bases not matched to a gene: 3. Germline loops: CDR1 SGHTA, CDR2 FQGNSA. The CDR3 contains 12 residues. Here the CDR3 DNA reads TGTGCCAGCAGCTTGGGACAGCTAGAGCAGTTCTTC. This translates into CASSLGQLEQFF.

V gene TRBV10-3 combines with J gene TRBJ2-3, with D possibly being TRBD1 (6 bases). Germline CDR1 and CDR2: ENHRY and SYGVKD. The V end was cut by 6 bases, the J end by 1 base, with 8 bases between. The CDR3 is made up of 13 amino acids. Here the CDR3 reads CAISWTGTDTQYF. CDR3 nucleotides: TGTGCCATCAGCTGGACAGGCACAGATACGCAGTATTTT.

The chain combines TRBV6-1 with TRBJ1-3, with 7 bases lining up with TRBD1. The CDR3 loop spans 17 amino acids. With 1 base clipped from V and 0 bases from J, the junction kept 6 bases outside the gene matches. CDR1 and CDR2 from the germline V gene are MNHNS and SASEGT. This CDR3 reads CASSEVGTELSGNTIYF. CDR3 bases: TGTGCCAGCAGTGAAGTAGGGACAGAACTCTCTGGAAACACCATATATTTT.

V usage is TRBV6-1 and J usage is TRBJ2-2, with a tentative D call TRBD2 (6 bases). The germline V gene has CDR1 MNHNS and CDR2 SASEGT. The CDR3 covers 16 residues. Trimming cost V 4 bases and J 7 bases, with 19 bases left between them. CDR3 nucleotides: TGTGCCAGCAGTGTTCAACCGGGACTCCTAAACGGGGAGCTGTTTTTT. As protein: CASSVQPGLLNGELFF.

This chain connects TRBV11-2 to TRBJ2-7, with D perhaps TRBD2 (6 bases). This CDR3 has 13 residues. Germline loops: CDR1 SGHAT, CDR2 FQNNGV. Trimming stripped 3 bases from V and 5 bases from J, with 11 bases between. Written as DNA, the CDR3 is TGTGCCAGCAGCTTTTCGCGGGGCCACGAGCAGTACTTC. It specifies CASSFSRGHEQYF.

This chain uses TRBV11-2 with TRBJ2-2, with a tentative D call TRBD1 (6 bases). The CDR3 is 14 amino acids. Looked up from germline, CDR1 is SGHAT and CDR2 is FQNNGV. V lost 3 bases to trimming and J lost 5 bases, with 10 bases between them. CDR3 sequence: CASSFLTGTGELFF. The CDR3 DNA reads TGTGCCAGCAGCTTCTTAACAGGGACCGGGGAGCTGTTTTTT.

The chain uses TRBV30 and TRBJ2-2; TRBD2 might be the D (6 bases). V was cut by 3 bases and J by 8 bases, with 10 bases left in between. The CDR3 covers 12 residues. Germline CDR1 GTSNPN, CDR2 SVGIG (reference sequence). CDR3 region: CAWRASVGELFF. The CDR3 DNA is TGTGCCTGGAGGGCTAGCGTGGGGGAGCTGTTTTTT.

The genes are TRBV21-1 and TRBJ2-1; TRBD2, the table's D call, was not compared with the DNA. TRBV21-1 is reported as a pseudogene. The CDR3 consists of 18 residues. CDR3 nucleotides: TGTGCCAGCAGCAAAGCGCGGGAGGGTCGGCGTAGAGTCGATGAGCAGTTCTTC. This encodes CASSKAREGRRRVDEQFF.

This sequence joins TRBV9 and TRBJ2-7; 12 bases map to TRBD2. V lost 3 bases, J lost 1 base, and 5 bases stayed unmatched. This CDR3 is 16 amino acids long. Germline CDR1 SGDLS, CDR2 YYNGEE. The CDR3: CASSGPGLAGSYEQYF. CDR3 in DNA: TGTGCCAGCAGCGGACCGGGACTAGCGGGTTCCTACGAGCAGTACTTC.

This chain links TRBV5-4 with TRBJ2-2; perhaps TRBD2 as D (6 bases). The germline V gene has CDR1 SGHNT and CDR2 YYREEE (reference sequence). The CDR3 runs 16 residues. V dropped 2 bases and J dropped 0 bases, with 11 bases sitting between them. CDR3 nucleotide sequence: TGTGCCAGCAGCTTTTGGGGGGAAGCGAACACCGGGGAGCTGTTTTTT. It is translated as CASSFWGEANTGELFF. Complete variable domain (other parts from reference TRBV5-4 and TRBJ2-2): ETGVTQSPTHLIKTRGQQVTLRCSSQSGHNTVSWYQQALGQGPQFIFQYYREEENGRGNFPPRFSGLQFPNYSSELNVNALELDDSALYLCASSFWGEANTGELFFGEGSRLTVL.

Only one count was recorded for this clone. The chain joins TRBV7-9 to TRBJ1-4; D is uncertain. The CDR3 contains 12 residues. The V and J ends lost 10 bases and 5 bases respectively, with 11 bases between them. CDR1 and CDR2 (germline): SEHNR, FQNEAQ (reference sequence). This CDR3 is CATLVLNEKLFF. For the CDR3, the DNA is TGTGCCACCCTGGTTCTAAATGAAAAACTGTTTTTT.